This T cell receptor (beta chain) was sequenced in a study of CD8 T cells in ankylosing spondylitis (dated by TCRdb to the late 2010s). With respect to the entire study: T cell receptor beta repertoires were profiled in healthy donors and ankylosing spondylitis patients so that disease-linked TCR variants could be found. In total, the full study cohort was made up of roughly 100 healthy donors and approximately 24 ankylosing spondylitis patients. Peripheral blood was sampled, and synovial fluid was additionally collected from ankylosing spondylitis patients.

What the work shows at the level of the full study, not this receptor alone: A TCR beta motif of several highly homologous amino acid variants appeared characteristic of blood from ankylosing spondylitis patients. Significant enrichment of the disease-linked clones was reported in matched synovial fluid samples from ankylosing spondylitis patients. Some motif variants were previously reported in synovial fluid and blood of reactive arthritis patients, suggesting common disease-initiation mechanisms. The disease-linked clones had a CD8+ phenotype and were found at relatively low frequencies in peripheral blood.

Only a few counts were recorded for this clonotype. Its target antigen remains unknown. No base quality values were provided; no much bigger clone lies one nucleotide off. These reads were obtained on an Illumina HiSeq 2500. Quantitative 5'-RACE with molecular barcodes was the method used to prepare the TCR beta libraries. The original methods were these. A new computational method based on a probabilistic model of VDJ rearrangement was used to identify disease-linked TCR variants. TCRdb reprocessed the public reads (quality trimming at Q25 with fastp, clone calling with MiXCR) and kept in-frame beta chains. Each CDR3 protein appears once, grouped with its most common genes and DNA. TCRdb's processing, not the authors' own work, is the source of the V and J calls. This sample has roughly 700,000 distinct CDR3 sequences in its table, and around 17% of those were observed once. Under 20% of the sample comes from the top ten.

From cysteine to phenylalanine, the CDR3 is 15 amino acids long. Solely the CDR3 DNA is kept, with 45 bases framed from the first base. Relative to germline, V is 2 bases shorter and J is 5 bases shorter, with 10 bases between their ends. The germline V gene gives CDR1 as MNHEY and CDR2 as SVGEGT. Sequences were obtained from blood, either unsorted or a sorted T cell fraction (not recorded which). The sequence joins TRBV6-2 or TRBV6-3 to TRBJ1-6; the D gene is perhaps TRBD1, from 5 matching bases. The sequence came from a male donor with ankylosing spondylitis. The DNA is as follows: TGTGCCAGCAGTTACGATTTGGGGGATAATTCACCCCTCCACTTT. It specifies CASSYDLGDNSPLHF.